The next 28 T cell receptor beta chains were all read from a single sample in a study of blood T cell repertoires in COVID-19 (dated by TCRdb to between 2020 and 2021). The library was prepared using the immunoSEQ multiplex PCR assay. Sourced from immuneACCESS, this table was stored by TCRdb with only in-frame sequences that have V and J called. A share of the clones is absent; for the studies checked, an unresolved V gene accounts for under half, and the remainder has no known explanation. The sample data list roughly 120,000 clones, and approximately 88% of these were observed just once. Clones ranked in the top ten supply roughly 0.89% of the sample. Material: peripheral blood. The source is an older woman with acute or convalescent COVID-19.

This chain joins TRBV9 and TRBJ2-5; the match to TRBD2 covers 11 bases. The junction had 2 bases not matched to a gene; V was cut back by 4 bases and J by 3 bases. CDR1 is SGDLS, CDR2 YYNGEE, per germline. The length of the CDR3 is 14 residues. CDR3 DNA: TGTGCCAGCAGCTTTAGCGGGAGGGAAGAGACCCAGTACTTC. It is translated as CASSFSGREETQYF.

The rearrangement uses TRBV3-1 (or the pseudogene TRBV3-2) and TRBJ1-4; D remains unclear. Germline V gene sequence: CDR1 LGHDT, CDR2 YNNKEL (reference sequence). The CDR3 consists of 14 residues. Between the trimmed V and J ends, which lost 0 bases and 6 bases, there was a span of 8 bases. DNA for the CDR3: TGTGCCAGCAGCCAAGATCCCGGAGATGAAAAACTGTTTTTT. Residues: CASSQDPGDEKLFF.

The chain couples TRBV14 to TRBJ1-2; D may be TRBD1 (6 bases). V was pared by 1 base and J by 8 bases, with 11 bases between. Germline loops: CDR1 SGHDN, CDR2 FVKESK. This CDR3 has 13 amino acids. The CDR3: CASSQVRGGGYTF. CDR3 bases: TGTGCCAGCAGCCAAGTAAGGGGGGGAGGCTACACCTTC.

The rearrangement uses TRBV9 and TRBJ2-2; the match to TRBD1 covers 7 bases. This CDR3 has 16 amino acids. With 4 bases clipped from V and 1 base from J, the junction kept 7 bases outside the gene matches. CDR1 is SGDLS and CDR2 is YYNGEE in the germline V gene. CDR3 sequence: CASSYSGTENTGELFF. The DNA of the CDR3 is TGTGCCAGCAGCTACTCCGGGACAGAGAACACCGGGGAGCTGTTTTTT.

The chain links TRBV3-1 (or the pseudogene TRBV3-2) to TRBJ1-1; D gene unclear. The CDR3 has 11 amino acids. V lost 8 bases and J lost 7, with 11 bases in between. Germline-derived CDR1 and CDR2 are LGHDT and YNNKEL (reference sequence). CDR3 sequence (DNA): TGTGCCAGCTCGGGGATTTATGAAGCTTTCTTT. Translation: CASSGIYEAFF.

This rearrangement joins TRBV19 to TRBJ2-3, with 7 bases identical to TRBD1. CDR1 LNHDA and CDR2 SQIVND come from the germline V gene (reference sequence). V was clipped by 5 bases and J by 2 bases; unmatched bases: 10. The CDR3 sequence is 16 residues long. CDR3 residues: CASSFSRDSSTDTQYF. In DNA, the CDR3 is TGTGCCAGTAGTTTCTCCCGGGACAGCTCCACAGATACGCAGTATTTT.

This clone came up a few times. This chain uses TRBV5-4 with TRBJ1-1; a possible D gene is TRBD1 (6 bases). Germline lookup yields CDR1 SGHNT and CDR2 YYREEE (reference sequence). Trimming took 6 bases from V and 1 from J, leaving 13 bases between them. CDR3 size: 14 residues. The CDR3 region is CASTPLDRNTEAFF. In DNA form, the CDR3 reads TGTGCCAGCACCCCTCTGGACAGGAACACTGAAGCTTTCTTT.

The rearrangement uses TRBV20-1 and TRBJ1-2; D call uncertain. Per germline, CDR1 DFQATT and CDR2 SNEGSKA (reference sequence). Trimming pared 7 bases from V and 6 bases from J, leaving 12 bases between. The CDR3 consists of 11 residues. In DNA, the CDR3 is TGCAGTGTTGCCGGTCCCCATGGCTACACCTTC. The encoded protein is CSVAGPHGYTF.

This chain connects TRBV3-1 (or the pseudogene TRBV3-2) to TRBJ1-2, with a possible D match to TRBD1 (6 bases). The germline gives CDR1 LGHDT, CDR2 YNNKEL (reference sequence). CDR3 length: 14 amino acids. Trimming removed 5 bases at V and 4 bases at J, with 14 bases between. CDR3 DNA sequence: TGTGCCAGCAGCTACTCTTCAGGGGCCTATGGCTACACCTTC. Residues: CASSYSSGAYGYTF.

This chain joins TRBV4-1 and TRBJ2-7; D unresolved. Germline values: CDR1 MGHRA, CDR2 YSYEKL. The CDR3 has 15 amino acids. Trimming cost V 0 bases and J 0 bases, with 9 bases left between them. The chain's CDR3 is CASSQEPGSSYEQYF. The CDR3 DNA is TGCGCCAGCAGCCAAGAGCCAGGCAGCTCCTACGAGCAGTACTTC.

This clone was seen just once. The rearrangement uses TRBV9 and TRBJ1-2; weak D call: TRBD1 (6 bases). Trimming left V 0 bases short and J 12 bases short, with 18 bases between. The germline V gene encodes CDR1 SGDLS and CDR2 YYNGEE. This CDR3 has 14 residues. Here the CDR3 DNA reads TGTGCCAGCAGCGTAGTAGGGACACCGTTGGGAAACACCTTC. Translating gives CASSVVGTPLGNTF.

The table lists this clone with a few counts. The gene calls are TRBV27 and TRBJ1-1; 7 bases line up with TRBD1. There are 15 residues in the CDR3. V shed 5 bases and J 4 bases; nucleotides not matched to a gene: 10. Per the germline V gene, CDR1 is MNHEY and CDR2 is SMNVEV (reference sequence). The CDR3 nucleotides are TGTGCCAGCAGTCCTCGACAGGGAACGGGCACTGAAGCTTTCTTT. Translation gives CASSPRQGTGTEAFF.

The CDR3 DNA reads TGTGCCAGCAGCTTAGATCTGTCCTACGAGCAGTACTTC. It specifies CASSLDLSYEQYF. The rearrangement links TRBV11-2 to TRBJ2-7; D is unresolved. V lost 0 bases, J lost 1 base, and 4 bases lay in between. Germline assignment: CDR1 SGHAT and CDR2 FQNNGV. This CDR3 spans 13 amino acids.

The chain joins TRBV16 to TRBJ1-5, with TRBD1 as a possible D gene (5 bases). The CDR3 covers 15 residues. CDR1 is KGHSY, CDR2 FQNENV, per germline. V was trimmed by 4 bases and J by 7 bases, leaving 17 bases between them. The CDR3 is CASSPYRQNDQPQHF. In DNA form, the CDR3 reads TGTGCCAGCAGCCCCTACCGACAGAATGACCAGCCCCAGCATTTT.

V and J are TRBV5-5 and TRBJ1-2; TRBD1 aligns across 11 bases. This CDR3 spans 15 amino acids. Germline V gives CDR1 SGHKS, CDR2 YYEKEE (reference sequence). V lost 2 bases to trimming and J lost 8 bases; unmatched junction nucleotides: 8. The CDR3 DNA sequence: TGTGCCAGCAGCTTTAGTGCAGGGACAGGGGGAGGCTACACCTTC. Translation gives CASSFSAGTGGGYTF.

This clone was picked up one time. The chain uses TRBV14 and TRBJ2-5, with a possible D match to TRBD2 (5 bases). V shed 4 bases and J shed 5 bases, with 14 bases lying between them. This CDR3 contains 14 residues. Germline CDR1 reads SGHDN; CDR2 reads FVKESK. The chain's CDR3 is CASSPVGRRETQYF. The CDR3 region has the DNA TGTGCCAGCAGCCCAGTTGGGCGGAGGGAGACCCAGTACTTC.

The genes are TRBV6-5 and TRBJ1-3; possibly TRBD1 for D (6 bases). CDR1 is MNHEY, CDR2 SVGAGI, per germline. V dropped 7 bases and J dropped 0 bases, with 7 bases sitting between them. CDR3 length: 13 amino acids. Here the CDR3 reads CASNRDSGNTIYF. For the CDR3, the DNA is TGTGCCAGCAACAGGGACTCTGGAAACACCATATATTTT.

V usage is TRBV4-2 and J usage is TRBJ2-5; weak D call: TRBD1 (7 bases). Trimming shortened V by 0 bases and J by 3 bases, and 14 bases separated the two germline ends. The CDR3 is made up of 16 amino acids. Germline V gene data show CDR1 as LGHNA and CDR2 as YNFKEQ. The CDR3: CASSQEEGAFKETQYF. DNA for the CDR3: TGTGCCAGCAGCCAAGAGGAGGGGGCCTTTAAAGAGACCCAGTACTTC.

The chain links TRBV5-8 to TRBJ1-5; the D is unclear. Trimming shortened V by 0 bases and J by 11 bases, and 9 bases separated the two germline ends. CDR1 and CDR2 from the germline V gene are SGHTS and YDEGEE. This CDR3 comprises 12 residues. CDR3 DNA: TGTGCCAGCAGCTTGGTAACGGGGTCCCAGCATTTT. It translates to CASSLVTGSQHF.

This rearrangement joins TRBV29-1 to TRBJ2-1; a possible D gene is TRBD1 (6 bases). V shed 4 bases and J shed 0 bases, with 13 bases lying between them. Looked up from germline, CDR1 is SQVTM and CDR2 is ANQGSEA. This CDR3 comprises 15 residues. The CDR3 sequence is CSVVGGVSSYNEQFF. CDR3 coding DNA: TGCAGCGTTGTAGGGGGAGTAAGCTCCTACAATGAGCAGTTCTTC.

This chain uses TRBV5-1 with TRBJ2-3; 8 bases fit TRBD2. CDR3 length: 15 residues. Germline loops: CDR1 SGHRS, CDR2 YFSETQ. V lost 4 bases to trimming and J lost 6 bases; unmatched junction nucleotides: 10. CDR3 amino acids: CASSTGGATGDTQYF. The CDR3 nucleotides are TGCGCCAGCAGCACCGGGGGGGCAACGGGGGATACGCAGTATTTT.

V and J are TRBV7-9 and TRBJ2-1; D might be TRBD2 (5 bases). This CDR3 spans 14 amino acids. The V gene's germline CDR1 is SEHNR and CDR2 FQNEAQ (reference sequence). V was shortened by 4 bases and J by 4 bases, with 11 bases between the two germline ends. The CDR3 loop reads CASSSNGVYNEQFF. In DNA, the CDR3 is TGTGCCAGCAGCTCCAACGGGGTTTACAATGAGCAGTTCTTC.

The chain links TRBV12-3 or TRBV12-4 to TRBJ1-4, with 7 bases fitting TRBD1. J gave up 8 bases and V 6 bases, and 3 bases lay outside the gene matches. The CDR3 runs 12 residues. The CDR3, as DNA: TGTGCCAGCAGCTCGACAGGGGAAAAACTGTTTTTT. Residues: CASSSTGEKLFF.

The rearrangement links TRBV9 to TRBJ2-5; D gene uncertain. Trimming removed 0 bases at V and 5 bases at J, with 11 bases between. The germline CDR1 and CDR2 sequences are SGDLS and YYNGEE. The CDR3 is 14 residues long. CDR3 region: CASSVGQLQETQYF. The CDR3 DNA sequence: TGTGCCAGCAGCGTAGGGCAGTTGCAGGAGACCCAGTACTTC.

This chain connects TRBV19 to TRBJ2-3; a weak D match, TRBD2 (6 bases). The germline gives CDR1 LNHDA, CDR2 SQIVND (reference sequence). Trimming stripped 5 bases from V and 3 bases from J, with 15 bases between. CDR3 size: 15 residues. The CDR3 loop reads CASSPSGLHTDTQYF. CDR3 nucleotides: TGTGCCAGTAGTCCTTCGGGACTCCATACAGATACGCAGTATTTT.

The gene calls are TRBV3-1 (or the pseudogene TRBV3-2) and TRBJ2-3; 9 bases are shared with TRBD2. The trim removed 0 bases at V and 4 bases at J, leaving 8 bases unmatched. The CDR3 sequence is 17 residues long. Germline CDR1 LGHDT, CDR2 YNNKEL (reference sequence). CDR3: CASSQDVAGGQSDTQYF. DNA of the CDR3: TGTGCCAGCAGCCAAGATGTGGCGGGGGGGCAATCAGATACGCAGTATTTT.

The chain carries TRBV11-2 and TRBJ2-5, with D possibly matching TRBD2 (5 bases). CDR1 is SGHAT and CDR2 is FQNNGV in the germline V gene. This CDR3 spans 12 amino acids. V shed 4 bases and J shed 5 bases, with 8 bases lying between them. As DNA, the CDR3 is TGTGCCAGCAGCTCCATAGCGGAGACCCAGTACTTC. This encodes CASSSIAETQYF.

This clone was seen more than once but under ten times. The chain's CDR3 is CASSQEGSGRKKDTEAFF. CDR3 bases: TGTGCCAGCAGCCAAGAGGGGTCAGGGCGGAAAAAGGACACTGAAGCTTTCTTT. The chain combines TRBV3-1 (or the pseudogene TRBV3-2) with TRBJ1-1, with D tentatively TRBD1 (5 bases). The V end was cut by 0 bases, the J end by 3 bases, with 20 bases between. CDR1 and CDR2 (germline): LGHDT, YNNKEL (reference sequence). The CDR3 contains 18 residues.